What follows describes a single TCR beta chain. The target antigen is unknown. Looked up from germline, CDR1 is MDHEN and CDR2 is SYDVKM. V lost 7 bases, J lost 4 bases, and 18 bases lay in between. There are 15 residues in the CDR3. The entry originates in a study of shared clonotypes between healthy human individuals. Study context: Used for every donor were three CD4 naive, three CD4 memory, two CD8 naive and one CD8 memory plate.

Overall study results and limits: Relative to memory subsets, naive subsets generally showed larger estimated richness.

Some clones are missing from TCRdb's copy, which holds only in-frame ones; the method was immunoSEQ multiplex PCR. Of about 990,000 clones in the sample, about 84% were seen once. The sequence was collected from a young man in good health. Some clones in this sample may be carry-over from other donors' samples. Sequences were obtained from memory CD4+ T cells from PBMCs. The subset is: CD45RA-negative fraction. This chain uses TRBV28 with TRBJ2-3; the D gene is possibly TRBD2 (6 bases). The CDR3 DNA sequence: TGTGCCAGCACCCAGGTGGGAGGCGCATCAGATACGCAGTATTTT. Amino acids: CASTQVGGASDTQYF.